What follows are 4 T cell receptor beta chains derived from one specimen sequenced in a study of human T cells and chemical hapten exposure. Time point denoted: patch test 2, 6 weeks after DPC sensitization. The treatment was: therapeutic diphenylcyclopropenone sensitization with weekly scalp DPC. Via MiXCR, TCRdb re-called the RACE reads, giving one row per CDR3 protein. The data show more than 75,000 distinct CDR3 sequences, roughly a tenth seen once. The source material was whole blood, sampled in connection with sensitization to the hapten diphenylcyclopropenone (DPC). The receptors derive from a middle-aged woman with alopecia areata. Some clones in this sample may be carry-over from other donors' samples.

This clonotype was detected ten times or more. This chain links TRBV27 with TRBJ1-3; TRBD1 is a possible D gene (6 bases). This CDR3 has 14 amino acids. The germline V gene encodes CDR1 MNHEY and CDR2 SMNVEV (reference sequence). V lost 2 bases and J 2 bases, leaving 7 bases between the germline ends. CDR3: CASSLRGTGNTIYF. The CDR3 nucleotides read TGTGCCAGCAGTTTAAGGGGGACTGGAAACACCATATATTTT.

The chain couples TRBV7-2 to TRBJ2-7; 7 nucleotides line up with TRBD1. The CDR3 loop spans 15 amino acids. Trimming cost V 0 bases and J 2 bases; bases outside gene matches: 4. Germline CDR1 and CDR2: SGHTA and FQGNSA. The CDR3 sequence is CASSLAGQLTYEQYF. The CDR3 nucleotides read TGTGCCAGCAGCTTAGCGGGACAGCTTACCTACGAGCAGTACTTC.

This clonotype was detected only a few times. The chain recombines TRBV4-2 with TRBJ2-7; maybe TRBD2 (5 bases). The V and J ends lost 3 bases and 3 bases respectively, with 12 bases between them. Germline V gene data show CDR1 as LGHNA and CDR2 as YNFKEQ. The length of the CDR3 is 14 residues. The CDR3 nucleotides are TGTGCCAGCAGCCATGCCAGCGGCCACTACGAGCAGTACTTC. Its protein is CASSHASGHYEQYF.

This chain links TRBV7-2 with TRBJ1-1; 7 positions agree with TRBD1. V shed 5 bases, J shed 1 base, and the junction held 7 bases outside the gene matches. The length of the CDR3 is 15 residues. Germline CDR1 and CDR2: SGHTA and FQGNSA. The CDR3 DNA reads TGTGCCAGCAGCATGCAGGGGGTAAGGAACACTGAAGCTTTCTTT. Amino acid sequence: CASSMQGVRNTEAFF. The variable domain in full, completed from reference TRBV7-2 and TRBJ1-1, reads GAGVSQSPSNKVTEKGKDVELRCDPISGHTALYWYRQSLGQGLEFLIYFQGNSAPDKSGLPSDRFSAERTGGSVSTLTIQRTQQEDSAVYLCASSMQGVRNTEAFFGQGTRLTVV.